This record concerns one T cell receptor (beta chain) sequence. Its cognate antigen is unknown. The data are from a study of T cell responses to AZD1222 COVID-19 vaccine. Overall study findings and caveats: Baseline testing showed seropositivity in only five to seven AZD1222 recipients.

The protocol was immunoSEQ multiplex PCR, while the TCRdb copy is restricted to in-frame clones and leaves out a portion. The table includes 130,000 to 150,000 clones, around nine tenths detected once. This clonotype was obtained from an adult who received the AZD1222 COVID-19 vaccine. Sequenced here: peripheral blood, sampled 28 days after the second AZD1222 dose.

CDR3: CAWSRQGGSTEAFF. The DNA of the CDR3 is TGTGCCTGGAGTCGGCAGGGTGGCAGCACTGAAGCTTTCTTT. This chain links TRBV30 with TRBJ1-1; a possible D gene is TRBD1 (5 bases). V was clipped by 2 bases and J by 4 bases, with 14 bases between them. Germline V gene lookup returns CDR1 GTSNPN and CDR2 SVGIG (reference sequence). The CDR3 loop spans 14 amino acids.